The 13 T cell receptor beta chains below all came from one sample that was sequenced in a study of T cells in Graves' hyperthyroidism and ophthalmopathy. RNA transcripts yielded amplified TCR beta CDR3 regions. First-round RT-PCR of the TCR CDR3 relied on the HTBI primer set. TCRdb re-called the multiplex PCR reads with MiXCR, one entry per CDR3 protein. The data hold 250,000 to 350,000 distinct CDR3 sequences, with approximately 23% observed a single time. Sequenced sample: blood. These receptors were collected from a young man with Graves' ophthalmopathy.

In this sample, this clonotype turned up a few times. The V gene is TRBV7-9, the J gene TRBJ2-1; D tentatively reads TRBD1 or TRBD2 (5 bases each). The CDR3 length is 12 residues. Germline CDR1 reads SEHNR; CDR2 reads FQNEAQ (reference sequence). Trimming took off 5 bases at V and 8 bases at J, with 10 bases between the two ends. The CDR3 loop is CASSVRDDEQFF. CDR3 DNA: TGTGCCAGCAGCGTCAGGGACGATGAGCAGTTCTTC.

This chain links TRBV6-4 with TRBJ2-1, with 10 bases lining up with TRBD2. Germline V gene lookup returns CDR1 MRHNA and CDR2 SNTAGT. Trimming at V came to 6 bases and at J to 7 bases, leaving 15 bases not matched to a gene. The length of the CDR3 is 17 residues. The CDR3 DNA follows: TGTGCCAGCAGCGAGACTCCCGGACTAGCGGTAGGAAATGAGCAGTTCTTC. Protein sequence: CASSETPGLAVGNEQFF.

In nucleotides, the CDR3 is TGTGCCAGCAGTCCTACAACGGGTACTGGCTACACCTTC. Translated, it gives CASSPTTGTGYTF. The J gene is TRBJ1-2, the V gene TRBV9; unclear D gene. The CDR3 contains 13 residues. V was clipped by 5 bases and J by 7 bases, with 15 bases between them. Germline V CDR1 and CDR2: SGDLS, YYNGEE.

Here the CDR3 DNA reads TGCAGCGTTGAGGACAGATATAACTATGGCTACACCTTC. It codes for CSVEDRYNYGYTF. The J gene is TRBJ1-2, the V gene TRBV29-1; a possible D gene is TRBD1 (6 bases). CDR1 SQVTM and CDR2 ANQGSEA come from the germline V gene. The CDR3 consists of 13 residues. The ends were cut back, 3 bases at V and 1 base at J, with 9 bases in the middle. Full variable domain (remainder filled in from reference TRBV29-1 and TRBJ1-2): SAVISQKPSRDICQRGTSLTIQCQVDSQVTMMFWYRQQPGQSLTLIATANQGSEATYESGFVIDKFPISRPNLTFSTLTVSNMSPEDSSIYLCSVEDRYNYGYTFGSGTRLTVV.

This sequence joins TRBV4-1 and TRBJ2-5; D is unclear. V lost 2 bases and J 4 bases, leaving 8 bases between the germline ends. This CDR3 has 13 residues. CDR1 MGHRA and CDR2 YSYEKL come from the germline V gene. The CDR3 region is CASSQRLRETQYF. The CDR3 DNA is TGCGCCAGCAGCCAAAGGCTGAGAGAGACCCAGTACTTC.

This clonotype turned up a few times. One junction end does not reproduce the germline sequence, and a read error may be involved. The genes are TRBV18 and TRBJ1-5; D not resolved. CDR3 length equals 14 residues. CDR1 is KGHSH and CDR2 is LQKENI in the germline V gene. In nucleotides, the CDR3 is TGTGCCAGCTCCCCGGCGGGAGGGAATCTGCCCCAGCATTTT. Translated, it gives CASSPAGGNLPQHF.

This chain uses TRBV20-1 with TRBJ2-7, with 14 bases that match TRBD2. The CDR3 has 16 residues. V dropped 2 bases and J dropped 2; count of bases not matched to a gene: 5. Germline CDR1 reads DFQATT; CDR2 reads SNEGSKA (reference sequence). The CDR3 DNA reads TGCAGTGCTAGATCCGGGACTAGCGGGAGTCCCTACGAGCAGTACTTC. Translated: CSARSGTSGSPYEQYF.

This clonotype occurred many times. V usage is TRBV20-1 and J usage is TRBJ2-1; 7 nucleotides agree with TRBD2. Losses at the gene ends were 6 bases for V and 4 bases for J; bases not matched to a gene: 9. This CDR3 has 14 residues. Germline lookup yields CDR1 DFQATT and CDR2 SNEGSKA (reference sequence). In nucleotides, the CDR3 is TGCAGTGCGCCGACTAGCAGACTATACAATGAGCAGTTCTTC. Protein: CSAPTSRLYNEQFF.

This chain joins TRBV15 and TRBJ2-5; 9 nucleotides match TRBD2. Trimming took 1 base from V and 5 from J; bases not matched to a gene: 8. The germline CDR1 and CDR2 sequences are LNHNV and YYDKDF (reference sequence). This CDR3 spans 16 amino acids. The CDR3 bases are TGTGCCACCAGCAGAGTGGCGGGAGGGCCCGGTGAGACCCAGTACTTC. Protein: CATSRVAGGPGETQYF.

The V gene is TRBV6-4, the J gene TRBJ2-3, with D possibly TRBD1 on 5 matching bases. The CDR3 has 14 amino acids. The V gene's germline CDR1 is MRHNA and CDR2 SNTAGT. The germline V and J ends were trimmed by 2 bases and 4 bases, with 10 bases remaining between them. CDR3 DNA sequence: TGTGCCAGCAGTGACGCAGTAGGGGCAGATACGCAGTATTTT. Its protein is CASSDAVGADTQYF.

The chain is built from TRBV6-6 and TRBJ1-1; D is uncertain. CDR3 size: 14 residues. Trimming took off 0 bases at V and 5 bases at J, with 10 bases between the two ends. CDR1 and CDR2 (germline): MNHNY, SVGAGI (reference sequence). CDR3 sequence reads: CASSYSGSQTEAFF. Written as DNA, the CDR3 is TGTGCCAGCAGTTACTCCGGGAGTCAAACTGAAGCTTTCTTT.

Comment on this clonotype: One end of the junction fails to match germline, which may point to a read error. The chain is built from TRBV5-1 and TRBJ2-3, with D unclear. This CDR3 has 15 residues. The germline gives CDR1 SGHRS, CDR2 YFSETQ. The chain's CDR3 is CASSLGDRQLDTQYF. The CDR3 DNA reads TGTGCCAGCAGCCTTGGCGACCGTCAGTTAGATACGCAGTATTTT. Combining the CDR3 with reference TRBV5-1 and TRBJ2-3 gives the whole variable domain KAGVTQTPRYLIKTRGQQVTLSCSPISGHRSVSWYQQTPGQGLQFLFEYFSETQRNKGNFPGRFSGRQFSNSRSEMNVSTLELGDSALYLCASSLGDRQLDTQYFGPGTRLTVL.

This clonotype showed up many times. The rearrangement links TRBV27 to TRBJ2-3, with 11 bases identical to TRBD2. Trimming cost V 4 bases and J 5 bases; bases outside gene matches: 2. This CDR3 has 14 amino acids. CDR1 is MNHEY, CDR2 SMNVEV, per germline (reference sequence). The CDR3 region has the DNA TGTGCCAGCAGTTCGGGACTAGCGGTAGATACGCAGTATTTT. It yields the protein CASSSGLAVDTQYF.